Below are 19 T cell receptor beta chains sequenced from a single sample in a study of CD8+CD57+ T cells in acquired aplastic anemia. Genomic DNA provided the template from which TCR beta VDJ and CDR3 profiles were obtained. TCRdb used MiXCR to reprocess the reads, holding one entry per CDR3 protein. The top ten hold about 60% of the sample, which has 200,000 or so distinct CDR3 sequences, roughly 60% seen once. The patients chosen for sequencing had shown expansion of CD8+CD57+ cells (detected by flow cytometry). The sample was sorted CD4+, CD8+, or CD8+CD57+ T cells (not recorded which) from PBMCs. The receptor source for this set is a human donor with aplastic anemia.

V is TRBV19 and J is TRBJ2-7; D ambiguous. V lost 2 bases and J 4 bases, leaving 9 bases between the germline ends. Germline CDR1 LNHDA, CDR2 SQIVND (reference sequence). This CDR3 region has 13 residues. CDR3 bases: TGTGCCAGTAGTATAAATGGAGATTACGAGCAGTACTTC. This codes for CASSINGDYEQYF.

This clonotype was recorded a few times. CDR3 loop: CASSEGQNYGYTF. CDR3 DNA sequence: TGTGCCAGCAGTGAAGGTCAGAACTATGGCTACACCTTC. The chain uses TRBV2 and TRBJ1-2; D gene ambiguous. Germline values: CDR1 SNHLY, CDR2 FYNNEI. The CDR3 has 13 amino acids. V lost 1 base and J 2 bases, leaving 5 bases between the germline ends.

The count of this clonotype is one. V usage is TRBV15 and J usage is TRBJ2-1; maybe TRBD1 (6 bases). V lost 3 bases and J lost 0, with 18 bases in between. The CDR3 spans 18 residues. The V gene's germline CDR1 is LNHNV and CDR2 YYDKDF (reference sequence). CDR3 residues: CATSRRSQGLGSYNEQFF. The CDR3, as DNA: TGTGCCACCAGCAGGCGGTCTCAGGGGCTTGGCTCCTACAATGAGCAGTTCTTC. The full variable domain, in which reference TRBV15 and TRBJ2-1 provide the parts outside the CDR3, is DAMVIQNPRYQVTQFGKPVTLSCSQTLNHNVMYWYQQKSSQAPKLLFHYYDKDFNNEADTPDNFQSRRPNTSFCFLDIRSPGLGDTAMYLCATSRRSQGLGSYNEQFFGPGTRLTVL.

The chain links TRBV10-3 to TRBJ2-2; TRBD2 might be the D (5 bases). The germline V gene encodes CDR1 ENHRY and CDR2 SYGVKD. V lost 5 bases to trimming and J lost 4 bases, with 14 bases between them. The CDR3 is 15 residues long. Here the CDR3 reads CAISNGNLGTGELFF. The CDR3 DNA reads TGTGCCATCAGTAACGGGAATCTTGGCACCGGGGAGCTGTTTTTT.

The chain links TRBV19 to TRBJ2-7, with 7 nucleotides matching TRBD2. Germline V gene sequence: CDR1 LNHDA, CDR2 SQIVND (reference sequence). CDR3 size: 14 residues. The trim removed 1 base at V and 2 bases at J, leaving 2 bases unmatched. The CDR3 DNA sequence: TGTGCCAGTAGTATAGGAGCGGGACCCTACGAGCAGTACTTC. Its translation: CASSIGAGPYEQYF.

On this clonotype itself: One base away lies a much larger clone, so this may be a sequencing read error. The V gene is TRBV6-4, the J gene TRBJ2-3, with D possibly being TRBD1 (6 bases). Gene TRBJ1-5 matches the end of the DNA better, so the J call may be wrong. This CDR3 is built from 16 residues. Germline lookup yields CDR1 MRHNA and CDR2 SNTAGT. The CDR3 is CASSDSASGGADTQHF. CDR3 in DNA: TGTGCCAGCAGTGACTCGGCTAGCGGGGGGGCGGATACGCAGCATTTT.

This CDR3 is CASSQVRQNTGELFF. The CDR3 DNA is TGTGCCAGCAGCCAAGTTCGACAGAACACCGGGGAGCTGTTTTTT. This chain joins TRBV14 and TRBJ2-2; D call uncertain. This CDR3 contains 15 residues. CDR1 is SGHDN and CDR2 is FVKESK in the germline V gene. Trimming removed 1 base at V and 1 base at J, with 7 bases between.

The J gene is TRBJ2-1, the V gene TRBV20-1; tentative D call: TRBD2 (6 bases). The V gene's germline CDR1 is DFQATT and CDR2 SNEGSKA (reference sequence). This CDR3 comprises 10 residues. Between the trimmed V and J ends, which lost 6 bases and 9 bases, there was a span of 9 bases. The CDR3 nucleotides are TGCAGTGCACGGCGGGGTGAGCAGTTCTTC. Amino acid sequence: CSARRGEQFF.

The chain couples TRBV12-3 or TRBV12-4 to TRBJ1-1; D not resolved. Trimming shortened V by 7 bases and J by 5 bases, and 8 bases separated the two germline ends. The CDR3 sequence is 11 residues long. As DNA, the CDR3 is TGTGCCAGCACCGGAACTACTGAAGCTTTCTTT. Translating gives CASTGTTEAFF.

Notes on this clonotype: An end of the junction differs from the germline gene, which may be a read error. This sequence joins TRBV29-1 and TRBJ1-2; tentatively, D is TRBD1 (5 bases). The germline CDR1 and CDR2 sequences are SQVTM and ANQGSEA. The CDR3 runs 12 residues. CDR3 in DNA: TGCAGCGTTGAGCTGACAGCTAATGGCTACGCCTTC. Amino acid sequence: CSVELTANGYAF.

The chain recombines TRBV20-1 with TRBJ1-1; the D gene is possibly TRBD1 (5 bases). Germline V gene sequence: CDR1 DFQATT, CDR2 SNEGSKA (reference sequence). V lost 6 bases and J 4 bases, leaving 18 bases between the germline ends. The CDR3 is 14 residues long. CDR3 coding DNA: TGCAGTGCCCCAGTTCTAGCGGGGGGCACTGAAGCTTTCTTT. This codes for CSAPVLAGGTEAFF.

This clonotype was seen only a few times. V usage is TRBV15 and J usage is TRBJ2-6, with unresolved D. V lost 1 base and J 1 base, leaving 8 bases between the germline ends. The germline CDR1 and CDR2 sequences are LNHNV and YYDKDF (reference sequence). The CDR3 runs to 16 residues. The CDR3 here is CATSRGTASGANVLTF. The CDR3 DNA is TGTGCCACCAGCAGAGGGACCGCTTCTGGGGCCAACGTCCTGACTTTC.

This clonotype was detected only a few times. The chain recombines TRBV7-2 with TRBJ2-5; no reliable D call. The germline V gene encodes CDR1 SGHTA and CDR2 FQGNSA. Trimming took off 5 bases at V and 2 bases at J, with 15 bases between the two ends. The CDR3 runs to 15 residues. The chain's CDR3 is CASSPPTDLQETQYF. The DNA for the CDR3 is TGTGCCAGCAGCCCCCCGACGGACCTACAAGAGACCCAGTACTTC.

V and J are TRBV7-3 and TRBJ2-5, with 7 nucleotides matching TRBD2. The CDR3 is 15 amino acids. Trimming removed 3 bases from V and 1 base from J; junction bases left unmatched: 5. Germline V CDR1 and CDR2: SGHTA, FQGTGA. CDR3 DNA sequence: TGTGCCAGCAGCTTGGGGCGGGGGAGCCAAGAGACCCAGTACTTC. It codes for CASSLGRGSQETQYF.

The chain recombines TRBV20-1 with TRBJ2-7, with TRBD1 matching 11 bases. Germline CDR1 is DFQATT and CDR2 is SNEGSKA (reference sequence). The CDR3 loop spans 14 amino acids. Trimming cost V 4 bases and J 2 bases; bases outside gene matches: 4. This chain's CDR3 is CSAMPGQGAYEQYF. The CDR3 DNA follows: TGCAGTGCTATGCCGGGACAGGGGGCCTACGAGCAGTACTTC.

The chain recombines TRBV12-3 or TRBV12-4 with TRBJ2-3; D not certain. The CDR3 loop spans 15 amino acids. V was pared by 6 bases and J by 0 bases, with 13 bases between. CDR3 coding DNA: TGTGCCAGCAGCGTAACACGGGTGAGCACAGATACGCAGTATTTT. This codes for CASSVTRVSTDTQYF.

The table lists this clonotype with a count of one. CDR3 DNA sequence: TGTGCCAGCAGCGTAGGGAGGCAGATAACAGATACGCAGTATTTT. Translating it yields CASSVGRQITDTQYF. The chain carries TRBV9 and TRBJ2-3, with D tentatively TRBD2 (5 bases). Germline CDR1 reads SGDLS; CDR2 reads YYNGEE. The V end was cut by 0 bases, the J end by 3 bases, with 11 bases between. The CDR3 length is 15 residues.

The chain has TRBV19 and TRBJ1-6; D perhaps matches TRBD1 (6 bases). V was trimmed by 7 bases and J by 9 bases, leaving 22 bases between them. There are 16 residues in the CDR3. Germline loops: CDR1 LNHDA, CDR2 SQIVND (reference sequence). CDR3 residues: CASTAAMREGGSPLHF. For the CDR3, the DNA is TGTGCCAGTACCGCGGCGATGAGGGAAGGGGGTTCACCCCTCCACTTT.

The V call is TRBV19, the J call TRBJ1-5; 9 bases line up with TRBD1. CDR1 and CDR2 (germline): LNHDA, SQIVND (reference sequence). The CDR3 totals 14 residues. J gave up 7 bases and V 5 bases, and 6 bases lay outside the gene matches. The CDR3 sequence is CASSGQGIVQPQHF. The CDR3 DNA sequence: TGTGCCAGTAGTGGACAGGGGATCGTCCAGCCCCAGCATTTT. Supplemented by reference TRBV19 and TRBJ1-5, the full variable domain reads DGGITQSPKYLFRKEGQNVTLSCEQNLNHDAMYWYRQDPGQGLRLIYYSQIVNDFQKGDIAEGYSVSREKKESFPLTVTSAQKNPTAFYLCASSGQGIVQPQHFGDGTRLSIL.